This T cell receptor beta chain was identified during a study of blood T cells in healthy people across ages. A sample-barcoded 5' primer and a J-beta primer mix were used in a second PCR of roughly 7 to 11 cycles. MiXCR, run by TCRdb on the 5' RACE reads, gives a single entry per CDR3 protein. The table lists 600,000 or so distinct CDR3 sequences, more than 20% of them singletons. This clonotype was counted many times. Each of the donors had about 9.9 milliliters of peripheral blood drawn into EDTA-treated Vacutainer tubes. J lost 2 bases, V lost 5 bases, and 7 bases had no gene match. The CDR3 is 16 residues long.

V usage is TRBV12-3 or TRBV12-4 and J usage is TRBJ2-2, with 8 bases aligning to TRBD2. The material sequenced was blood. The sequence was obtained from a man in his 70s in good health. For the CDR3, the DNA is TGTGCCAGCAGTCCCTGGCGGGAGGTCAACACCGGGGAGCTGTTTTTT. Translating it yields CASSPWREVNTGELFF.